The clone carrying this T cell receptor beta chain appeared many times. Its antigen is unidentified. The CDR3 totals 17 residues. Germline V gives CDR1 MDHEN, CDR2 SYDVKM. The V end was cut by 3 bases, the J end by 1 base, with 18 bases between. The data are from a study of Graves' ophthalmopathy and Graves' hyperthyroidism. Study observations and caveats: Detected in blood as well were most expanded thyroid clonotypes with frequency above 0.001.

For repertoire sequencing, the TCR beta CDR3 regions were amplified from RNA transcripts. The first round was an RT-PCR with HTBI primers, and the second round was a multiplex PCR. MiXCR, applied by TCRdb to the multiplex PCR reads, yields one record per CDR3 protein. The table includes 680,000 or so distinct CDR3 sequences, approximately 21% detected once. This rearrangement joins TRBV28 to TRBJ1-1; weak D call: TRBD1 (6 bases). Input material: peripheral blood. The sequence was obtained from a woman aged 18-29 years with stable Graves' hyperthyroidism. Some clones in this sample may be carry-over from other donors' samples. CDR3 in DNA: TGTGCCAGCAGTTTCCCCCTGGGGCAGGGGAAGAACACTGAAGCTTTCTTT. This codes for CASSFPLGQGKNTEAFF.